Detailed here is one TCR beta chain. The data are from a study of blood T cell repertoires in COVID-19. Libraries were prepared by immunoSEQ multiplex PCR; TCRdb keeps only in-frame clonotypes and omits some of them. The table records about 200,000 clones, 65% to 90% of them present only once. V lost 3 bases, J lost 12 bases, and 14 bases lay in between. The CDR3 is 12 amino acids. The germline V gene has CDR1 LGHDT and CDR2 YNNKEL (reference sequence). V and J are TRBV3-1 (or the pseudogene TRBV3-2) and TRBJ1-1; D ambiguous. This clonotype was obtained from a man aged 50-59 years with acute or convalescent COVID-19. Sample: peripheral blood. CDR3 nucleotides: TGTGCCAGCAGCCAGAGCACTCTAAGAACTTTCTTT. This translates into CASSQSTLRTFF.